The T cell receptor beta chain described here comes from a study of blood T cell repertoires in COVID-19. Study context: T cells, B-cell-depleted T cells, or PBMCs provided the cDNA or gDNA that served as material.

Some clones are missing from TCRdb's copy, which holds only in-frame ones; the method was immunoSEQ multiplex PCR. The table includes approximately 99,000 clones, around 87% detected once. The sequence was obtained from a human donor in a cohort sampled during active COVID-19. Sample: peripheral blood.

The CDR3 loop is CASSWNRDRGTEAFF. The CDR3, as DNA: TGTGCCAGCAGTTGGAATCGGGACAGGGGAACTGAAGCTTTCTTT. The chain combines TRBV28 with TRBJ1-1, with 10 nucleotides matching TRBD1. Per the germline V gene, CDR1 is MDHEN and CDR2 is SYDVKM. The CDR3 extends over 15 amino acids. The V and J ends lost 4 bases and 5 bases, in that order; junction bases with no gene match: 7.